The rows below give T cell receptor beta chains drawn from one sample of a study of low-dose radiotherapy and immunotherapy resistance in tumors. One entry per CDR3 protein results from TCRdb running MiXCR on the reads. The data contain some 82,000 distinct CDR3 sequences, 18% of them seen just once; the ten biggest clones take up 5% to 6.5%. Source: PBMCs, taken before treatment. The receptors were gathered from a male donor with prostate cancer. CDR3s include the opening cysteine and the closing phenylalanine or tryptophan. The D gene is left open where the match is weak. Clone size, where shown, is once, few, many, or a class for clones that have expanded.

>TRBV20-1|TRBJ2-3|TRBD2|many
TGCAGTGCTAGCACTAGCGAGAGCACAGATACGCAGTATTTT
CSASTSESTDTQYF
>TRBV5-6|TRBJ2-7|-|many
TGTGCCAGCAGCTTGATCGGCGTCCAGAGTCTTCCCTACGAGCAGTACTTC
CASSLIGVQSLPYEQYF
>TRBV3-1|TRBJ2-7|-|-
TGTGCCAGCAGCCAAGGCGCAGGGGTCCACGAGCAGTACTTC
CASSQGAGVHEQYF
>TRBV7-8|TRBJ2-7|-|many
TGTGCCAGCAGCTTAGCCACAACAAGAAAAAACACCTACGAGCAGTACTTC
CASSLATTRKNTYEQYF
>TRBV5-5|TRBJ2-1|-|many
TGTGCCAGCAGCCTGACAGGCTCCTACAATGAGCAGTTCTTC
CASSLTGSYNEQFF
>TRBV29-1|TRBJ1-1|-|many
TGCAGCGTTGCTTTGAGGGGCGACACTGAAGCTTTCTTT
CSVALRGDTEAFF
>TRBV6-1|TRBJ1-2|-|many
TGTGCCAGCACTTCACGGGCCCTACAGAACTATGGCTACACCTTC
CASTSRALQNYGYTF
>TRBV5-4|TRBJ2-7|TRBD1|many
TGTGCCAGCAGCGGGGACAGCCTTTACGAGCAGTACTTC
CASSGDSLYEQYF
>TRBV5-5|TRBJ1-4|-|many
TGTGCCAGCAGTACCGGGACAAATGAAAAACTGTTTTTT
CASSTGTNEKLFF
>TRBV18|TRBJ2-5|-|few
TGTGCCAGCTCACCGGCCCTAGGTTCCCAAGAGACCCAGTACTTC
CASSPALGSQETQYF
>TRBV5-1|TRBJ2-7|TRBD1|-
TGCGCCAGCAGCTTGGTGGGGACAGGTGATTTTTACCTCTCCTACGAGCAGTACTTC
CASSLVGTGDFYLSYEQYF
>TRBV11-2|TRBJ2-7|TRBD2|many
TGTGCCAGCAGAGGGACTAGCGGGGGGGTCTACTCCTACGAGCAGTACTTC
CASRGTSGGVYSYEQYF
>TRBV9|TRBJ2-5|-|many
TGTGCCAGCAGCCCGACCCCAGGGCAAGAGACCCAGTACTTC
CASSPTPGQETQYF
>TRBV6-2/TRBV6-3|TRBJ2-7|-|many
TGTGCCAGCAGCACCCAGTGGAGGGGAAACTACGAGCAGTACTTC
CASSTQWRGNYEQYF
>TRBV19|TRBJ2-1|TRBD1|few
TGTGCCAGTAGTTCTGACAGGGGAGATGAGCAGTTCTTC
CASSSDRGDEQFF
>TRBV28|TRBJ1-1|-|many
TGTGCCAGCAGTTTCAGGGAACTGGCTGAAGCTTTCTTT
CASSFRELAEAFF
>TRBV7-2|TRBJ2-5|-|-
TGTGCCAGCAGCTTATCCAGACCGGAGGGGACCCAGTACTTC
CASSLSRPEGTQYF